This T cell receptor beta chain was identified in a study of T cell responses to AZD1222 COVID-19 vaccine. Overall study findings and caveats: Recipients of two AZD1222 doses showed rising Spike-specific TCR breadth and depth. Repertoires were obtained solely post-peak T cell response. Among the donors, most were white British and more were female, and clonal diversity was possibly underestimated.

This clone was counted a few times. The target antigen is unknown. CDR1 MNHEY and CDR2 SVGAGI come from the germline V gene. With 10 bases removed from V and 4 bases from J, the gap between germline ends came to 15 bases. The CDR3 runs 13 residues. Using immunoSEQ multiplex PCR, the repertoire was profiled, and TCRdb retains in-frame clones only, with some absent. The sample consists of approximately 200,000 clones, roughly 88% of them appearing once. This TCR came from an adult in good health. The specimen was peripheral blood, collected on day 0 of AZD1222 vaccination. The chain recombines TRBV6-5 with TRBJ2-3; D is unclear. The CDR3 coding sequence is TGTGCCACCCAAAGGGCCGCGGCAGATACGCAGTATTTT. It yields the protein CATQRAAADTQYF.